The present TCR beta chain was sequenced within a study of chemoradiotherapy in HPV16-positive cancers. CDR1 is SGHVS, CDR2 FNYEAQ, per germline. This CDR3 contains 13 residues. V lost 5 bases and J 5 bases, leaving 9 bases between the germline ends. This clone was detected once. Its target is unknown. Here immunoSEQ multiplex PCR was the method, and the copy in TCRdb shows in-frame clones only, minus some. Seen here are around 8,800 clones, 70% observed once, and the top ten hold about a tenth. Overall study findings and caveats: During treatment, candidate HPV-specific clones and E7-related motifs expanded in tumor. Only two HPV16-positive patients supplied the functional HPV-specificity definition.

The rearrangement uses TRBV7-6 and TRBJ2-2; perhaps TRBD1 as D (6 bases). Here the sequenced sample was tumor tissue, taken from a patient who underwent chemoradiotherapy. The sequence was collected from a human donor with HPV-associated anogenital cancer. The CDR3 loop reads CASSETGTGELFF. Written as DNA, the CDR3 is TGTGCCAGCAGCGAGACAGGAACCGGGGAGCTGTTTTTT.